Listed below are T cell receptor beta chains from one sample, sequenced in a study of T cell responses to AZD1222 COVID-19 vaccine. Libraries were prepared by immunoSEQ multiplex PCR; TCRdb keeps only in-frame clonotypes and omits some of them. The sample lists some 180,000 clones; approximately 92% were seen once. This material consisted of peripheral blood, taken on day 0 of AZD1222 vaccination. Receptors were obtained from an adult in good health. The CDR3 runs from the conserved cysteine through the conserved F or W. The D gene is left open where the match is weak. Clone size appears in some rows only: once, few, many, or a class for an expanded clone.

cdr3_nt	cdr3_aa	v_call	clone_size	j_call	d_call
TGTGCCAGTCACGGGACAGTGAACACTGAAGCTTTCTTT	CASHGTVNTEAFF	TRBV19	-	TRBJ1-1	TRBD1
TGTGCCAGCAGTGAAGAGGGAGGCTACTACAATGAGCAGTTCTTC	CASSEEGGYYNEQFF	TRBV6-1	large	TRBJ2-1	-
TGTGCCAGTAGCCGGGCCAGCGGTTATTCCTACAATGAGCAGTTCTTC	CASSRASGYSYNEQFF	TRBV19	-	TRBJ2-1	-
TGTGCCAGCAGGCGGCCAGGGCAACGTTACGAGCAGTTCTTC	CASRRPGQRYEQFF	TRBV6-5	-	TRBJ2-1	-
TGTGCCAGCAGCCCCCGAGGGGGGCGATTCCAAGAGACCCAGTACTTC	CASSPRGGRFQETQYF	TRBV9	-	TRBJ2-5	-
TGTGCCAGCCTGAGGACTAGCGGGAAGACAGAGACCCAGTACTTC	CASLRTSGKTETQYF	TRBV6-5	-	TRBJ2-5	TRBD2
TGTGCCAGTAGTGACAGTAGACTGGGGGAGCTGTTTTTT	CASSDSRLGELFF	TRBV19	-	TRBJ2-2	-
TGTGCCTCCAGTCCCCCAAGGCTTTCACCCCTCCACTTT	CASSPPRLSPLHF	TRBV28	once	TRBJ1-6	-
TGTGCCAGTAGTCCCCCGAATGCAAATAGCAATCAGCCCCAGCATTTT	CASSPPNANSNQPQHF	TRBV19	once	TRBJ1-5	-
TGTGCCAGCAGCTTGGGACCACTTCAGGGGACTGAAGCTTTCTTT	CASSLGPLQGTEAFF	TRBV11-1	-	TRBJ1-1	-
TGTGCCAGCAGCGGATTAGGTGGGCCTTTCTTT	CASSGLGGPFF	TRBV9	once	TRBJ1-1	-
TGCGCCAGCAGCTTGGACCCAGCCGACAATGAGCAGTTCTTC	CASSLDPADNEQFF	TRBV5-1	-	TRBJ2-1	-
TGTGCCAGCAGCCCCAAATACGAGCAGTACTTC	CASSPKYEQYF	TRBV7-2	-	TRBJ2-7	-
TGTGCCAGCAGCTTCGGGTTCGGGACCTACAATGAGCAGTTCTTC	CASSFGFGTYNEQFF	TRBV7-2	-	TRBJ2-1	-
TGTGCCAGCAGCTTAGTAACCAGGGTAGGAAAGGAGACCCAGTACTTC	CASSLVTRVGKETQYF	TRBV7-2	-	TRBJ2-5	-
TGTGCCAGCAGTTCTTTCGGGGTAGAGACCCAGTACTTC	CASSSFGVETQYF	TRBV27	-	TRBJ2-5	-
TGTGCCAGCAGCCGAGGTTCGCATGCAGTACTCGCTGGCTACACCTTC	CASSRGSHAVLAGYTF	TRBV7-8	-	TRBJ1-2	-
TGTGCCAGTAGAACGACAGGGACCAATGAGCAGTTCTTC	CASRTTGTNEQFF	TRBV19	-	TRBJ2-1	TRBD1
TGTGCCAGCAGTTACTTAAAGGGCGTAAACACTGAAGCTTTCTTT	CASSYLKGVNTEAFF	TRBV6-5	-	TRBJ1-1	-
TGTGCCAGCAGTCTCGGACAGGTCAACTACGAGCAGTACTTC	CASSLGQVNYEQYF	TRBV6-5	-	TRBJ2-7	TRBD1
TGTGCCAGCAGCGCGAACAGAGGCGAGCAGTACTTC	CASSANRGEQYF	TRBV5-4	-	TRBJ2-7	-
TGTGCCAGCAGTGACTCGAAGCAGGGCGTTCACGAGCAGTACTTC	CASSDSKQGVHEQYF	TRBV6-4	-	TRBJ2-7	-
TGTGCCAGCAGCTTAGGAGAACTAGCGGGATACAATGAGCAGTTCTTC	CASSLGELAGYNEQFF	TRBV7-9	once	TRBJ2-1	TRBD2
TGTGCCAGCAGTTTACGTCAGGGGTATACTGAAGCTTTCTTT	CASSLRQGYTEAFF	TRBV28	-	TRBJ1-1	-
TGTGCCAGCAGAAGGGGACAATCCGTACCATTAGCTAACTATGGCTACACCTTC	CASRRGQSVPLANYGYTF	TRBV6-4	-	TRBJ1-2	-
TGTGCCAGCAGCCAAGAGAGAGCGGGGGGGCCGAATGAGCAGTTCTTC	CASSQERAGGPNEQFF	TRBV4-2	-	TRBJ2-1	TRBD2
TGTGCCAGCAGTTTGTTGAGGGTTGGGAATTCACCCCTCCACTTT	CASSLLRVGNSPLHF	TRBV27	-	TRBJ1-6	-
TGTGCCAGCAGTATAGGGGGACAGGGGGACGAAGCTTTCTTT	CASSIGGQGDEAFF	TRBV7-9	-	TRBJ1-1	TRBD1
TGTGCCAGTATTAACAGCAACACTGAAGCTTTCTTT	CASINSNTEAFF	TRBV19	-	TRBJ1-1	-
TGTGCCAGTAGTCCAGGGGACTTCGCGTACCAAGAGACCCAGTACTTC	CASSPGDFAYQETQYF	TRBV19	-	TRBJ2-5	-
TGCGCCAGCAGCCACCCCGGCGAGGGGACAAACTCTCCCGAGCAGTACTTC	CASSHPGEGTNSPEQYF	TRBV4-1	-	TRBJ2-7	-
TGTGCCAGCTCACCCTCGGGATTAGGAAACACCATATATTTT	CASSPSGLGNTIYF	TRBV18	-	TRBJ1-3	-
TGTGCCAGCCAAGGGGGAGGGGTAATGTTTTTT	CASQGGGVMFF	TRBV6-6	-	TRBJ1-4	-
TGTGCCAGCAGCTCAGGGGGGGGCACAGATACGCAGTATTTT	CASSSGGGTDTQYF	TRBV7-2	-	TRBJ2-3	-
TGTGCCAGCAGCCCGTGGGACCGTCCGAACACCGGGGAGCTGTTTTTT	CASSPWDRPNTGELFF	TRBV11-3	-	TRBJ2-2	-
TGTGCCAGCGCTTTCGGAACTGAAGCTTTCTTT	CASAFGTEAFF	TRBV5-6	once	TRBJ1-1	-
TGTGCCAGTAGTACTACAGGGAATAGCAATCAGCCCCAGCATTTT	CASSTTGNSNQPQHF	TRBV19	-	TRBJ1-5	-
TGTGCCAGCAGCCAAGGGGGACCCTTGTACGACATTCAGTACTTC	CASSQGGPLYDIQYF	TRBV27	-	TRBJ2-4	-
TGTGCCAGCAACCTCCCTGGGGCCAACGTCCTGACTTTC	CASNLPGANVLTF	TRBV11-2	-	TRBJ2-6	-
TGTGCCAGCAGCCCGAGGGGGGAAGGCTATGGCTACACCTTC	CASSPRGEGYGYTF	TRBV3-1/TRBV3-2	-	TRBJ1-2	-
TGTGCCAGCAGTGAACCGGGACGACTCTATGGCTACACCTTC	CASSEPGRLYGYTF	TRBV6-1	-	TRBJ1-2	-
TGTGCCAGCAGCTTAGTCACCTGGTATTCTGGGGCCAACGTCCTGACTTTC	CASSLVTWYSGANVLTF	TRBV11-3	-	TRBJ2-6	-
TGCGCCAGCAGCTCCGGGACTAGCGGCTACGAGCAGTACTTC	CASSSGTSGYEQYF	TRBV5-1	few	TRBJ2-7	TRBD2
TGCGCCAGCAGCCAAGAGTCGGCAGGTGAGAGGAGGGCCTGGTATGGCTACACCTTC	CASSQESAGERRAWYGYTF	TRBV4-1	-	TRBJ1-2	-
TGCAGCGTTGAAAGGGGCAGGCAGGTGAACACTGAAGCTTTCTTT	CSVERGRQVNTEAFF	TRBV29-1	-	TRBJ1-1	-
TGTGCCAGCAGTGACTCTTCGGCAGGGGAGAATGAAGCTTTCTTT	CASSDSSAGENEAFF	TRBV6-4	-	TRBJ1-1	-
TGTGCCAGCTCACCCGCGGGAGGGATAAACACTGAAGCTTTCTTT	CASSPAGGINTEAFF	TRBV18	-	TRBJ1-1	-
TGTGCCAGCACGAGTGGAAGGGCGGAGAAACTGTTTTTT	CASTSGRAEKLFF	TRBV6-5	-	TRBJ1-4	-
TGTGCCAGCAGTTACTCAGGGCGGGAATCACCCCTCCACTTT	CASSYSGRESPLHF	TRBV6-5	-	TRBJ1-6	-
TGTGCCAGTAGTGCGGGGACCGGCTACGAGCAGTACTTC	CASSAGTGYEQYF	TRBV19	-	TRBJ2-7	-
TGCACCAGCAGCCGGACAGGGACCGTGAATCAGCCCCAGCATTTT	CTSSRTGTVNQPQHF	TRBV1	once	TRBJ1-5	-
TGTGCCAGCAGTTACTCGGGTAATGTTAACACTGAAGCTTTCTTT	CASSYSGNVNTEAFF	TRBV6-5	-	TRBJ1-1	-
TGTGCCACCGGCACCAACAGGGACGGCTACACCTTC	CATGTNRDGYTF	TRBV24-1	-	TRBJ1-2	-
TGCGCCAGCAGCTTGCAGGGCGGGCTCGGTCAGCCCCAGCATTTT	CASSLQGGLGQPQHF	TRBV5-1	-	TRBJ1-5	-
TGCGCCAGCAGGAGGGGCGAGAACACTGAAGCTTTCTTT	CASRRGENTEAFF	TRBV5-1	-	TRBJ1-1	-